These 5 T cell receptor beta chains came from one sample sequenced in a study of cytomegalovirus exposure and HLA in healthy donors. The PCR employed 60 Vbeta primers together with 13 Jbeta primers. TCRdb's copy holds only in-frame clones and misses some; the assay was immunoSEQ multiplex PCR. The repertoire holds 130,000 to 150,000 clones, with 80% as singletons. The sequenced material came from PBMCs. These receptor sequences come from a man in his forties or fifties in good health and CMV-seronegative.

V usage is TRBV11-2 and J usage is TRBJ1-5; no clear D. V shed 0 bases and J shed 9 bases, with 9 bases lying between them. The germline CDR1 and CDR2 sequences are SGHAT and FQNNGV. The CDR3 has 13 amino acids. The DNA for the CDR3 is TGTGCCAGCAGCTTAGAAAGAACTTCGCCCCAGCATTTT. Translating gives CASSLERTSPQHF.

This chain connects TRBV29-1 to TRBJ2-7, with D hard to call. The CDR3 has 13 residues. The germline V gene has CDR1 SQVTM and CDR2 ANQGSEA. V lost 1 base, J lost 5 bases, and 12 bases lay in between. DNA for the CDR3: TGCAGCGTTGAAGTGCCCGGGTTCCACGAGCAGTACTTC. It is translated as CSVEVPGFHEQYF.

The rearrangement joins TRBV11-2 to TRBJ2-3; TRBD2 matches at 8 bases. Germline values: CDR1 SGHAT, CDR2 FQNNGV. Losses at the gene ends were 4 bases for V and 10 bases for J; bases not matched to a gene: 4. The CDR3 is 12 residues long. CDR3 in amino acids: CASSSSTSAQYF. The CDR3 nucleotides are TGTGCCAGCAGCTCGTCGACTAGCGCGCAGTATTTT. The variable domain in full, completed from reference TRBV11-2 and TRBJ2-3, reads EAGVAQSPRYKIIEKRQSVAFWCNPISGHATLYWYQQILGQGPKLLIQFQNNGVVDDSQLPKDRFSAERLKGVDSTLKIQPAKLEDSAVYLCASSSSTSAQYFGPGTRLTVL.

This clone has only a few counts. This chain connects TRBV5-4 to TRBJ2-1; no firm D call. Germline-derived CDR1 and CDR2 are SGHNT and YYREEE (reference sequence). There are 12 residues in the CDR3. V gave up 0 bases and J gave up 8 bases, with 6 bases separating them. As DNA, the CDR3 is TGTGCCAGCAGCTTGGTTACGGATGAGCAGTTCTTC. Translation gives CASSLVTDEQFF. Variable domain in full (rest from reference TRBV5-4 and TRBJ2-1): ETGVTQSPTHLIKTRGQQVTLRCSSQSGHNTVSWYQQALGQGPQFIFQYYREEENGRGNFPPRFSGLQFPNYSSELNVNALELDDSALYLCASSLVTDEQFFGPGTRLTVL.

This chain links TRBV5-4 with TRBJ2-5; 15 nucleotides align to TRBD2. This CDR3 is 16 amino acids long. The germline gives CDR1 SGHNT, CDR2 YYREEE (reference sequence). The junction had 5 bases not matched to a gene; V was cut back by 4 bases and J by 4 bases. The chain's CDR3 is CASSQGLAGGGETQYF. The CDR3, as DNA: TGTGCCAGCAGCCAGGGACTAGCGGGGGGAGGAGAGACCCAGTACTTC.